This TCR beta chain was profiled in a study of neoadjuvant nivolumab and ipilimumab in lung cancer. Study background: Nivolumab 3 mg/kg was given days 1, 15 and 29, plus ipilimumab 1 mg/kg day 1 in combination.

A word on this clone: Its antigen remains unidentified.

The repertoire was sequenced with immunoSEQ multiplex PCR; TCRdb's copy has only in-frame clones and lacks some. The sample carries around 21,000 clones, 82% recorded once. The V and J ends lost 0 bases and 0 bases respectively, with 8 bases between them. Germline V gene lookup returns CDR1 SEHNR and CDR2 FQNEAQ (reference sequence). The CDR3 contains 15 residues. Study-level results: Compared with tumor-adjacent uninvolved lung, resected tumors showed greater richness and clonality. Only two of four nivolumab-treated tumors gained richness and clonality by surgery. TCR sequencing covered a small number of samples.

V gene TRBV7-9 combines with J gene TRBJ2-5; D call uncertain. This clonotype was sampled from an adult with non-small cell lung cancer. The sample in question was peripheral blood, obtained before neoadjuvant nivolumab, alone or with ipilimumab. CDR3 coding DNA: TGTGCCAGCAGCTTAGCCGGCCGAGACCAAGAGACCCAGTACTTC. Residues: CASSLAGRDQETQYF.